These 5 T cell receptor beta chains came from one sample sequenced in a study of T-cell reconstitution after alpha-beta-depleted transplantation in children listed by TCRdb under 2016. What this sample's treatment or condition label stands for: allogeneic hematopoietic cell transplantation with graft depleted of TCRalphabeta T cells and CD19 B cells. Libraries were constructed by PCR. Sequencer: Illumina HiSeq 2500. TCR libraries were prepared with molecular barcoding, using unique molecular identifiers to normalize TCRbeta repertoire quantification. TCRdb redid the processing of the public reads, applying fastp at Q25 and MiXCR, and retained in-frame beta chains. Rows matching on CDR3 protein sequence are summarized as one entry with the most common DNA and genes. This sample holds about a million distinct CDR3 sequences; about 29% were observed only once. The ten largest clones capture around 30% of the sample.

The sequences come from PBMCs, mostly from graft donor cells, collected 360 days after TCRalphabeta/CD19-depleted stem cell transplant. These TCRs come from a boy younger than two who had a stem cell transplant for SCID, so the T cells may come from the graft donor.

The gene calls are TRBV6-1 and TRBJ2-5; 8 bases line up with TRBD2. Germline values: CDR1 MNHNS, CDR2 SASEGT. Losses at the gene ends were 2 bases for V and 2 bases for J; bases not matched to a gene: 7. The CDR3 is made up of 16 amino acids. As DNA, the CDR3 is TGTGCCAGCAGTGAAACGGGCGGGGGGCCGCAAGAGACCCAGTACTTC. It codes for CASSETGGGPQETQYF.

V gene TRBV20-1 combines with J gene TRBJ1-1; D unclear. Trimming removed 2 bases from V and 8 bases from J, with 3 bases in between. The CDR3 sequence is 9 residues long. Germline V gives CDR1 DFQATT, CDR2 SNEGSKA (reference sequence). Here the CDR3 DNA reads TGCAGTGCTAGACACGAAGCTTTCTTT. Its translation: CSARHEAFF.

V usage is TRBV3-1 and J usage is TRBJ2-1; TRBD1 or TRBD2 may be the D gene (6 bases each). From germline, CDR1 is LGHDT and CDR2 YNNKEL (reference sequence). Trimming removed 2 bases from V and 5 bases from J, with 10 bases in between. The CDR3 totals 14 residues. The CDR3 loop is CASSQRGAHNEQFF. CDR3 bases: TGTGCCAGCAGCCAAAGGGGGGCCCACAATGAGCAGTTCTTC.

The J gene is TRBJ2-2, the V gene TRBV24-1; D is perhaps TRBD1 or TRBD2 (5 bases each). CDR1 KGHDR and CDR2 SFDVKD come from the germline V gene. CDR3 length equals 14 residues. V gave up 3 bases and J gave up 6 bases, with 10 bases separating them. The CDR3 here is CATSDGDPSGELFF. CDR3 coding DNA: TGTGCCACCAGTGATGGGGACCCTTCCGGGGAGCTGTTTTTT.

This clonotype was counted only a few times. J is TRBJ2-7 and V is TRBV20-1; a weak D match, TRBD2 (5 bases). The germline V and J ends were trimmed by 5 bases and 6 bases, with 17 bases remaining between them. Germline CDR1 DFQATT, CDR2 SNEGSKA (reference sequence). The CDR3 extends over 13 amino acids. Here the CDR3 DNA reads TGCAGTGCTTTGGACGGACTCCCCCTCGAGCAGTACTTC. Translated: CSALDGLPLEQYF.